Listed here are 6 T cell receptor beta chains from one sample, sequenced in a study of graft-versus-host responses after intestinal transplantation. Assay: immunoSEQ multiplex PCR; the TCRdb copy retains only in-frame clones and omits some. The sample holds 90,000 to 130,000 clones, around 94% seen once. These receptors' antigens are unknown. The input for sequencing was unstimulated CD4+ T cells sorted from spleen or lymph node cells, taken before transplant. These TCRs come from a human donor who was the organ donor for an intestinal transplant.

This chain links TRBV6-6 with TRBJ2-3; 7 bases align to TRBD2. Germline CDR1 is MNHNY and CDR2 is SVGAGI (reference sequence). This CDR3 is built from 14 residues. Losses at the gene ends were 6 bases for V and 3 bases for J; bases not matched to a gene: 6. The CDR3 loop reads CASSNSGGTDTQYF. CDR3 nucleotide sequence: TGTGCCAGCAGCAACTCCGGGGGGACAGATACGCAGTATTTT.

V gene TRBV6-5 combines with J gene TRBJ2-7; D unclear. From germline, CDR1 is MNHEY and CDR2 SVGAGI. V lost 5 bases to trimming and J lost 2 bases, with 16 bases between them. The CDR3 extends over 15 amino acids. CDR3 coding DNA: TGTGCCAGCAGTCCCCGAGCTACCCAAACCTACGAGCAGTACTTC. Its protein product is CASSPRATQTYEQYF.

The chain carries TRBV18 and TRBJ2-7, with TRBD1 matching 10 bases. V lost 3 bases, J lost 3 bases, and 5 bases stayed unmatched. The CDR3 is 15 residues long. From germline, CDR1 is KGHSH and CDR2 LQKENI. The CDR3, as DNA: TGTGCCAGCTCACCTGGGACAGGGGTATACTACGAGCAGTACTTC. Amino acid sequence: CASSPGTGVYYEQYF.

This chain joins TRBV11-2 and TRBJ1-5; 7 bases are a match to TRBD1. With V trimmed by 0 bases and J by 2 bases, 1 base remained unmatched. This CDR3 region has 15 residues. Germline CDR1 is SGHAT and CDR2 is FQNNGV. CDR3 DNA: TGTGCCAGCAGCTTAGACGGACAGGGCAATCAGCCCCAGCATTTT. Amino acids: CASSLDGQGNQPQHF.

In its sample, this clone was seen once. Germline is not matched at one junction end, which may reflect a read error. This chain joins TRBV19 and TRBJ1-1; D is ambiguous. Germline assignment: CDR1 LNHDA and CDR2 SQIVND (reference sequence). CDR3 length equals 15 residues. Here the CDR3 DNA reads TGTGCCAGTAATATAGCTTGGCGCGGGCCCTTGAAGACTTTCTTT. Protein sequence: CASNIAWRGPLKTFF.

Only one count was recorded for this clone. The V call is TRBV18, the J call TRBJ2-7; 9 bases match TRBD2. Germline CDR1 reads KGHSH; CDR2 reads LQKENI. J lost 3 bases, V lost 3 bases, and 9 bases had no gene match. The CDR3 loop spans 16 amino acids. The CDR3 nucleotides are TGTGCCAGCTCACCGACGACTAGCGGCATAAGCTACGAGCAGTACTTC. The encoded protein is CASSPTTSGISYEQYF.